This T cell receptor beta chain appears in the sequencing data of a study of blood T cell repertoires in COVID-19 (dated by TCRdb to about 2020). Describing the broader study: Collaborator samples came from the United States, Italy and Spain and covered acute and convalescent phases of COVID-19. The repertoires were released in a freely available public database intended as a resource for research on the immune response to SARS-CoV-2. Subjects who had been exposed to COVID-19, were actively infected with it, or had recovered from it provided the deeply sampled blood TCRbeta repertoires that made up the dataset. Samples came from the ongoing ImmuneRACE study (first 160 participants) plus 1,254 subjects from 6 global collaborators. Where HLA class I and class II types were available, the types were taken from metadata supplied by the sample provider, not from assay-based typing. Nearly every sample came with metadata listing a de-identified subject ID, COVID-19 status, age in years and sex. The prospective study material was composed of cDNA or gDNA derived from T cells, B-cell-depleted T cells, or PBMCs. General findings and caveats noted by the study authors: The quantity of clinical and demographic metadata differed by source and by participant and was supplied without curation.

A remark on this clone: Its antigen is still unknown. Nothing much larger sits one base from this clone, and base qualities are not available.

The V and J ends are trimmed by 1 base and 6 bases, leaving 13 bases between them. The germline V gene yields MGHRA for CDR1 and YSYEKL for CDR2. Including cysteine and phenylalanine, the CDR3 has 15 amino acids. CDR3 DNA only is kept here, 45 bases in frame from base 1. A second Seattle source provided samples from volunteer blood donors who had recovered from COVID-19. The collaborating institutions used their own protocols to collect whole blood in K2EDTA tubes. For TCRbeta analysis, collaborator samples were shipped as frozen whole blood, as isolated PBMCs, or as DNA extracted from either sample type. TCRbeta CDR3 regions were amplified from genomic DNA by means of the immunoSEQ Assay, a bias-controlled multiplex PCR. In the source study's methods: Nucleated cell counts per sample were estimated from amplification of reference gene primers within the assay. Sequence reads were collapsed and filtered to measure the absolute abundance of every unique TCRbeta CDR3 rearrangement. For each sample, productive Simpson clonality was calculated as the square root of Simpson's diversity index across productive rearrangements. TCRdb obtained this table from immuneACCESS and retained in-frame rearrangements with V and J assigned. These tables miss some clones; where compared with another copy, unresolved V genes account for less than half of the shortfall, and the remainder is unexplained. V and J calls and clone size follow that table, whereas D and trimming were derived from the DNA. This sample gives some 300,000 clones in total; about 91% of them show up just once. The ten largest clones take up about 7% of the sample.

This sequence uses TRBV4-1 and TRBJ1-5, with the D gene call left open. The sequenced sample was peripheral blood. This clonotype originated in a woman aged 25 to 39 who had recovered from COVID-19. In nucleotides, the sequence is TGCGCCAGCAGCCAAGTTCCGGGGAGTGGTCAGCCCCAGCATTTT. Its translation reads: CASSQVPGSGQPQHF.